This T cell receptor (beta chain) originates from a study of blood T cell repertoires in COVID-19. CDR3 length equals 14 residues. Germline-derived CDR1 and CDR2 are KGHDR and SFDVKD. Trimming at V came to 7 bases and at J to 5 bases, leaving 8 bases not matched to a gene. TCRdb keeps only in-frame clones here, not all; method: immunoSEQ multiplex PCR. The profile covers approximately 250,000 clones, with over 80% appearing a single time and roughly 4.3% taken by the ten largest. The chain has TRBV24-1 and TRBJ2-3, with TRBD2 identical over 7 bases. This TCR was recovered from a woman aged 25 to 39 with acute COVID-19. Sequencing used PBMCs or T cells enriched from blood (not recorded which). CDR3 protein: CATRSGTAGDTQYF. The CDR3 bases are TGTGCCACCAGGAGCGGGACCGCGGGAGATACGCAGTATTTT.